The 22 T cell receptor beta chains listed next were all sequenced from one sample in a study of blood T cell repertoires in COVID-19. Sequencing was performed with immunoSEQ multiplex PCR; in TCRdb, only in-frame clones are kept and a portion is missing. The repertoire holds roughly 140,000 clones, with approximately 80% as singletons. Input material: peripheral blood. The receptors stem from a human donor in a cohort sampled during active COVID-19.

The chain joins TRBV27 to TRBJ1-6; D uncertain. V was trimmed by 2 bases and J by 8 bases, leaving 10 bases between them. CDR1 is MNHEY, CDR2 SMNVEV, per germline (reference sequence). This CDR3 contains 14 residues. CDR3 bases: TGTGCCAGCAGTTTAGTATCCTCGGATTCACCCCTCCACTTT. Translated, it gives CASSLVSSDSPLHF.

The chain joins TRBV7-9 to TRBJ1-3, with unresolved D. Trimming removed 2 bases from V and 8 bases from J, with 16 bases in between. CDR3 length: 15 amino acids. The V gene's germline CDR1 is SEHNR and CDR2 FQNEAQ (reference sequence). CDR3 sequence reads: CASSLYLGLGDTIYF. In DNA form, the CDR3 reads TGTGCCAGCAGCTTATATCTAGGACTCGGGGACACCATATATTTT.

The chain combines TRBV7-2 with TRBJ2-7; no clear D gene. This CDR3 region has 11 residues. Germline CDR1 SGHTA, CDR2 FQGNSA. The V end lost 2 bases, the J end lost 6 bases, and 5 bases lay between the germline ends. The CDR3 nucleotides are TGTGCCAGCAGCTTACTCTTCGAGCAGTACTTC. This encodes CASSLLFEQYF.

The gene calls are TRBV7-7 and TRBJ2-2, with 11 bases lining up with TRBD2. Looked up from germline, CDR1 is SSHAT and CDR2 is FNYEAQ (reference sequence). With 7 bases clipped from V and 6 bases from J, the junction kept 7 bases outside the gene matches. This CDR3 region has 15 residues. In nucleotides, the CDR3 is TGTGCCAGCACCCCTGGACTAGCGGGTTCCGGGGAGCTGTTTTTT. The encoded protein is CASTPGLAGSGELFF.

This chain's CDR3 is CASSLAWVAGNEQYF. The DNA of the CDR3 is TGTGCCAGCAGCTTAGCCTGGGTAGCGGGAAACGAGCAGTACTTC. The chain carries TRBV7-2 and TRBJ2-7, with 8 bases aligning to TRBD2. CDR1 SGHTA and CDR2 FQGNSA come from the germline V gene. The length of the CDR3 is 15 residues. V trimming: 0 bases; J trimming: 5 bases; junction bases outside the gene matches: 6.

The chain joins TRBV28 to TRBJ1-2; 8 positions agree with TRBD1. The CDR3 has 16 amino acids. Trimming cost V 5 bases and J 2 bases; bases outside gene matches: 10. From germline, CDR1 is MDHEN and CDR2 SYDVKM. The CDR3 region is CASSPHWTGTNYGYTF. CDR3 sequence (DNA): TGTGCCAGCAGTCCACACTGGACAGGGACCAACTATGGCTACACCTTC.

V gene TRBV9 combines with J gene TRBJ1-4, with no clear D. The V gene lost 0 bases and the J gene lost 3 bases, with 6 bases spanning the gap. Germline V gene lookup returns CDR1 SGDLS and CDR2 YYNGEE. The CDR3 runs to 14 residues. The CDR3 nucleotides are TGTGCCAGCAGCGTAGAACAGTCTAATGAAAAACTGTTTTTT. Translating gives CASSVEQSNEKLFF.

The CDR3 sequence: CASSLINNEQFF. CDR3 DNA: TGTGCCAGCAGCTTAATAAACAATGAGCAGTTCTTC. V is TRBV7-9 and J is TRBJ2-1; no definite D call. The CDR3 length is 12 residues. Trimming cost V 2 bases and J 5 bases, with 4 bases left between them. The V gene's germline CDR1 is SEHNR and CDR2 FQNEAQ (reference sequence).

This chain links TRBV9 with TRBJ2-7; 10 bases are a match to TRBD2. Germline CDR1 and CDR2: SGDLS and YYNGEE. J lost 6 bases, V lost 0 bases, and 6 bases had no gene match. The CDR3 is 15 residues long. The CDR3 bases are TGTGCCAGCAGCGTAGGTCCTAGCGGGAGTTTCGAGCAGTACTTC. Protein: CASSVGPSGSFEQYF.

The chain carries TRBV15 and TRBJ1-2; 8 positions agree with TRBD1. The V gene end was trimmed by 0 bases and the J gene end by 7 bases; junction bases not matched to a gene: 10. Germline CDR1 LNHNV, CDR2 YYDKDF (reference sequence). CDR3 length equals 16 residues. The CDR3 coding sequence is TGTGCCACCAGCAGAGACCCCGGGACAGGATTTCCTGGCTACACCTTC. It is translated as CATSRDPGTGFPGYTF.

The CDR3, as DNA: TGTGCCAGCAGCTTAGACAGGGTGAGCGGGAGTGCACGGAATGAGCAGTTCTTC. This sequence encodes CASSLDRVSGSARNEQFF. The chain employs TRBV7-8 and TRBJ2-1; 8 bases fit TRBD2. Germline CDR1 reads SGHVS; CDR2 reads FQNEAQ. V trimming: 1 base; J trimming: 7 bases; junction bases outside the gene matches: 15. The CDR3 totals 18 residues.

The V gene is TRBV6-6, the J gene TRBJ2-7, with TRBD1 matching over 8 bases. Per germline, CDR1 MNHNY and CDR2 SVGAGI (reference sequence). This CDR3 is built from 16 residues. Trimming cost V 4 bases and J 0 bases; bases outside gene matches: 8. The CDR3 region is CASSFLGTGLSYEQYF. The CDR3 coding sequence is TGTGCCAGCAGTTTCCTCGGGACAGGACTCTCCTACGAGCAGTACTTC.

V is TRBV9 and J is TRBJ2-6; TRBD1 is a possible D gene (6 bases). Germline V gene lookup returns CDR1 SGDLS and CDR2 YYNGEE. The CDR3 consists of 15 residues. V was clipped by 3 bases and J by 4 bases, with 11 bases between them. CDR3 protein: CASSAGEGGANVLTF. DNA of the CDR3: TGTGCCAGCAGCGCAGGGGAAGGCGGGGCCAACGTCCTGACTTTC.

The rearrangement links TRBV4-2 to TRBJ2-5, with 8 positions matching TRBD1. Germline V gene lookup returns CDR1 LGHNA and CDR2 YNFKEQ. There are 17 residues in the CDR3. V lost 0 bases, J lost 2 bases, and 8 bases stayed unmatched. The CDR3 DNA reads TGTGCCAGCAGCCAAGATGCCGACAGGGGAGTTCAAGAGACCCAGTACTTC. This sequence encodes CASSQDADRGVQETQYF.

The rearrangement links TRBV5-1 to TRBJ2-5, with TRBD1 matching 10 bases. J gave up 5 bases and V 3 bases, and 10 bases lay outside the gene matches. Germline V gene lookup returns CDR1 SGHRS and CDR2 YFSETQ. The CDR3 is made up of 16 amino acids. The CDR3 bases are TGCGCCAGCAGCTCCCCGGGACAGGGGACAGGGGAGACCCAGTACTTC. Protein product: CASSSPGQGTGETQYF.

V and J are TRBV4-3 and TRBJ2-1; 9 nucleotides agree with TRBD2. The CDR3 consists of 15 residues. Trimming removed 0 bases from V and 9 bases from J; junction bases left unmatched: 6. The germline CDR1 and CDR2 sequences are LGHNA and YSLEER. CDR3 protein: CASSQEIAGAGEQFF. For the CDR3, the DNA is TGCGCCAGCAGCCAAGAGATAGCGGGAGCGGGTGAGCAGTTCTTC.

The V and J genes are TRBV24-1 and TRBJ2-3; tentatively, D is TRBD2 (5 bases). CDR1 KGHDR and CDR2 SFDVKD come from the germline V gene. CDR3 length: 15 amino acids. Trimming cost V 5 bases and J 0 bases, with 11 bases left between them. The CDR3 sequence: CATSVRATSTDTQYF. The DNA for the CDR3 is TGTGCCACCAGTGTGCGGGCGACTAGCACAGATACGCAGTATTTT.

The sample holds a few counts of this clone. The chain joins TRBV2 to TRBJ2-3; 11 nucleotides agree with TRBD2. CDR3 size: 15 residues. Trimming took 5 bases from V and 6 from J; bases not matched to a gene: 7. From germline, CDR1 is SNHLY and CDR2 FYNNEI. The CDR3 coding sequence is TGTGCCAGCAGTTCCCGACTAGCGGGAACGGATACGCAGTATTTT. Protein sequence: CASSSRLAGTDTQYF.

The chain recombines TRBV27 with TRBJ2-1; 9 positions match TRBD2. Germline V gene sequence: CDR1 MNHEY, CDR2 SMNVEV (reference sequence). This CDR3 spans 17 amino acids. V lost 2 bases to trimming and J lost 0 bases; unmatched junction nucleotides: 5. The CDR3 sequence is CASSLGGGGSSYNEQFF. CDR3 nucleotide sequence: TGTGCCAGCAGTTTAGGCGGGGGGGGGTCCTCCTACAATGAGCAGTTCTTC.

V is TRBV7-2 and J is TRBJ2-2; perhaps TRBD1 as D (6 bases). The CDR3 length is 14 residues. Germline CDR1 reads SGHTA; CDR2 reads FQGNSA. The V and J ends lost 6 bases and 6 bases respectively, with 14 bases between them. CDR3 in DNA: TGTGCCAGCAGTTTCAACAGGGCCCCCGGGGAGCTGTTTTTT. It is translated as CASSFNRAPGELFF.

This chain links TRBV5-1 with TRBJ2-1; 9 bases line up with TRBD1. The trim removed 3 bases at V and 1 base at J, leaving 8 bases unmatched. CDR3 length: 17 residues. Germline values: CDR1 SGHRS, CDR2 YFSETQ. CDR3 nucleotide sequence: TGCGCCAGCAGCTCCCGGACAGGGGTGGGGTCCTACAATGAGCAGTTCTTC. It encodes CASSSRTGVGSYNEQFF.

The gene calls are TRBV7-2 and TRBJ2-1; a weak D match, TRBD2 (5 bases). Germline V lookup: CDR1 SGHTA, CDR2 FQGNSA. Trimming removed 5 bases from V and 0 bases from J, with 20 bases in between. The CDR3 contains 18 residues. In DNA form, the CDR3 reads TGTGCCAGCAGCCCCAGCGGTGGCGGTTCGGGCTCCTACAATGAGCAGTTCTTC. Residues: CASSPSGGGSGSYNEQFF. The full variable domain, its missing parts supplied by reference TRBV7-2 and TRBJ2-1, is GAGVSQSPSNKVTEKGKDVELRCDPISGHTALYWYRQSLGQGLEFLIYFQGNSAPDKSGLPSDRFSAERTGGSVSTLTIQRTQQEDSAVYLCASSPSGGGSGSYNEQFFGPGTRLTVL.